Following are 3 T cell receptor beta chains from one sample sequenced in a study of T cell responses to AZD1222 COVID-19 vaccine. TCRdb's copy holds only in-frame clones and misses some; the assay was immunoSEQ multiplex PCR. The sample has under 150,000 clones, more than 90% seen once. The sample consisted of peripheral blood, taken 28 days after the second AZD1222 dose. The receptors stem from an adult who received the AZD1222 COVID-19 vaccine.

This clone appeared once. The CDR3 loop is CASTRAGSTEAFF. CDR3 sequence (DNA): TGTGCCAGCACGCGGGCGGGGAGCACTGAAGCTTTCTTT. The chain recombines TRBV25-1 with TRBJ1-1; D ambiguous. The germline V and J ends were trimmed by 7 bases and 4 bases, with 13 bases remaining between them. CDR3 length: 13 amino acids. Germline assignment: CDR1 MGHDK and CDR2 SYGVNS. Full variable domain (outside the CDR3, taken from reference TRBV25-1 and TRBJ1-1): EADIYQTPRYLVIGTGKKITLECSQTMGHDKMYWYQQDPGMELHLIHYSYGVNSTEKGDLSSESTVSRIRTEHFPLTLESARPSHTSQYLCASTRAGSTEAFFGQGTRLTVV.

The chain carries TRBV2 and TRBJ1-2; no firm D call. The CDR3 contains 13 residues. V was cut by 1 base and J by 7 bases, with 10 bases left in between. Germline CDR1 reads SNHLY; CDR2 reads FYNNEI. The CDR3 DNA reads as TGTGCCAGCAGTGAAGTACAGTTTGGTGGCTACACCTTC. As protein: CASSEVQFGGYTF.

The rearrangement joins TRBV5-1 to TRBJ2-3, with D perhaps given as TRBD1 or TRBD2 (7 bases each). Trimming pared 5 bases from V and 3 bases from J, leaving 16 bases between. The germline V gene encodes CDR1 SGHRS and CDR2 YFSETQ. This CDR3 spans 15 amino acids. The CDR3 loop is CASRERGDRTDTQYF. CDR3 bases: TGCGCCAGCAGAGAACGGGGGGACAGAACAGATACGCAGTATTTT.